This T cell receptor beta chain is from a study of cytotoxic CD8 clonotypes in ibrutinib-treated CLL. The overall study: Samples averaged roughly 280,000 productive templates and some 91,000 productive rearrangements.

Only in-frame clones appear in the TCRdb table, and some are missing; sequencing was by immunoSEQ multiplex PCR. The sample has approximately 20,000 clones, 81% seen once. Germline V gives CDR1 SGHRS, CDR2 YFSETQ. This CDR3 is 15 amino acids long. With V trimmed by 3 bases and J by 3 bases, 7 bases remained unmatched. Whole-study results and caveats: The study sampled sustained-remission and progressing patients at different times.

About this clone itself: Its antigen is not known.

Sequences were derived from PBMCs, sampled before ibrutinib treatment. The clonotype was recovered from a human donor with chronic lymphocytic leukemia. The chain is built from TRBV5-1 and TRBJ1-1; TRBD1 matches 8 bases. This chain's CDR3 is CASSSHTGGDTEAFF. In nucleotides, the CDR3 is TGCGCCAGCAGCTCGCACACAGGGGGTGACACTGAAGCTTTCTTT.